This T cell receptor beta chain is from a study of early T cells in non-severe SARS-CoV-2 infection. Study information: Sequencing of unsorted whole blood was done on bulk RNA, leaving chains unpaired. Points from the study as a whole: Using VDJdb, the matching emphasized anti-spike CD8 responses while missing private and CD4 specificities.

Individual cDNA molecules received unique molecular identifiers. TCRdb reprocessed the 5' RACE reads via MiXCR and lists one record per CDR3 protein. The sample shows 65,000 to 95,000 distinct CDR3 sequences, less than 5.5% of them seen only once. This clonotype was recorded many times. The antigen remains unidentified. CDR3 length: 16 amino acids. Per germline, CDR1 ENHRY and CDR2 SYGVKD. V was pared by 6 bases and J by 1 base, with 6 bases of the junction left unmatched. The clonotype originates from an adult who was a healthcare worker with PCR-confirmed SARS-CoV-2 infection or an uninfected control (not recorded which). The chain is built from TRBV10-3 and TRBJ2-2; TRBD1 agrees at 9 bases. The sequences come from whole blood, collected at baseline. The CDR3 region is CAISDPGQGNTGELFF. The CDR3 DNA reads as TGTGCCATCAGCGACCCGGGACAGGGGAACACCGGGGAGCTGTTTTTT.